The TCR beta chain described here comes from a study of cytomegalovirus exposure and HLA in healthy donors. Study overall: In an early release, HLA-typed donors contributed about 79 million unique TCR sequences.

The PCR contained 60 Vbeta and 13 Jbeta primers. The protocol was immunoSEQ multiplex PCR, while the TCRdb copy is restricted to in-frame clones and leaves out a portion. Found here are 200,000 or so clones; the top ten clones hold roughly 0.74%. For this clone: Its matching antigen is unknown.

Germline CDR1 is MGHDK and CDR2 is SYGVNS. This CDR3 has 14 residues. Between the trimmed V and J ends, which lost 4 bases and 2 bases, there was a span of 9 bases. Findings and caveats of the study: The study carried out a later analysis of TCR beta sequences. It associated about 15,000 of them with specific HLA alleles at a false discovery rate of 0.05.

Sequences were obtained from PBMCs. J is TRBJ2-1 and V is TRBV25-1; a weak D match, TRBD2 (5 bases). The TCR originated in a boy between 5 and 17 years old in good health and CMV-seronegative. In nucleotides, the CDR3 is TGTGCCAGCAGTGTCAGCGGAACCTACAATGAGCAGTTCTTC. Translated, it gives CASSVSGTYNEQFF.